The clone carrying this T cell receptor beta chain appeared a few times. This entry is derived from a study of blood T cell repertoires in COVID-19. Across the study: The study drew acute and convalescent COVID-19 samples from the United States, Italy and Spain. The analysed material was cDNA or gDNA that came from T cells, B-cell-depleted T cells, or PBMCs.

The CDR3 loop spans 15 amino acids. Germline values: CDR1 SGHRS, CDR2 YFSETQ. V was shortened by 2 bases and J by 3 bases, with 14 bases between the two germline ends. The authors' processing: Estimation of nucleated cell counts relied on the amplification of reference gene primers. Produced via immunoSEQ multiplex PCR; TCRdb's table is partial and in-frame only. V and J calls and clone size come straight from that table; D and trimming were deduced from the DNA. This table has about 68,000 clones, 70% to 90% appearing once. The sequenced material came from peripheral blood. The chain is built from TRBV5-1 and TRBJ1-1, with a weak D call TRBD1 (6 bases). The receptor's source is a man in his fifties with acute or convalescent COVID-19. CDR3 sequence reads: CASSFTQGTYTEAFF. In DNA, the CDR3 is TGCGCCAGCAGCTTCACGCAGGGGACGTACACTGAAGCTTTCTTT.